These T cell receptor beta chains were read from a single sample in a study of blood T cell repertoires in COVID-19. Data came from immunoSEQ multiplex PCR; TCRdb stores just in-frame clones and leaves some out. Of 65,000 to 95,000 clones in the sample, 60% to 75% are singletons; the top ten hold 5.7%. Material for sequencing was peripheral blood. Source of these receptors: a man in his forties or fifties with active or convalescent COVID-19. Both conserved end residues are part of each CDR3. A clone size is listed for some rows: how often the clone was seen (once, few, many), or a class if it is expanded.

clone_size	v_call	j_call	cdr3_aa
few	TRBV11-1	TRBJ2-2	CASSLAWTGNLFF
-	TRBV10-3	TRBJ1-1	CAISEVSSGNTEAFF
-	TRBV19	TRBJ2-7	CASTLRGGPTYEQYF
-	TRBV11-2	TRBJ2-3	CACSGGFTDTQYF
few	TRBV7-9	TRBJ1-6	CASSSSGGGNNSPLHF
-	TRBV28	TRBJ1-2	CASSFISGGPAYGYTF
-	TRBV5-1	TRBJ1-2	CASSLGDRVRGYTF
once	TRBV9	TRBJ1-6	CASSATVDSPLHF
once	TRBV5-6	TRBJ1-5	CASSTRTGNQPQHF
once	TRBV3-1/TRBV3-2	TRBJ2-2	CASSQVAEGGPTGELFF
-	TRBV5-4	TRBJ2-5	CASSLGIGGGAGETQYF
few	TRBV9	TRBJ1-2	CASSPAGGWGYTF
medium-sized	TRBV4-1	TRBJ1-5	CASSPTTGNQPQHF
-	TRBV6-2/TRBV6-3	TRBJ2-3	CASSARGSGVSTDTQYF
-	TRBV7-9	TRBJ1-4	CASSEVGRNEKLFF
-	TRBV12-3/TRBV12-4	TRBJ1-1	CASSKQGGPEAFF
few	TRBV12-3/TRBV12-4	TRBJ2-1	CASRGVIEQFF
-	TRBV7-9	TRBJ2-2	CASSLEGTGGTGELFF
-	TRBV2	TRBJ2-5	CASRGGGTQYF
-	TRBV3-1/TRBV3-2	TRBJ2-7	CASSQSTATYEQYF
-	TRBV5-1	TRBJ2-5	CASSYGTGDQETQYF
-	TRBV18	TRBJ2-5	CASSLGGTPGETQYF
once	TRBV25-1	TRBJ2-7	CASIGSGGAGAYEQYF
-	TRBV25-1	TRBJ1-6	CANPDSRDSPLHF
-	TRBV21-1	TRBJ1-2	CASSKEDRNYGYTF
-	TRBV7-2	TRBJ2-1	CASSLQGPGGNEQFF
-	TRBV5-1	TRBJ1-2	CASSLGAGGGYTF
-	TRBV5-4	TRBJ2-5	CASSLKTNRERETQYF
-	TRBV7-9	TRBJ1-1	CAAGGWNTEAFF
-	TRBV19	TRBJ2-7	CASSIDWRQGPYEQYF
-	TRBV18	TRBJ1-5	CASSQGTGSNQPQHF
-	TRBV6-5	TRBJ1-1	CASSLGAGAYVEAFF
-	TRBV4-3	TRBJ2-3	CASSQGGAGGTDTQYF
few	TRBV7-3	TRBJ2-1	CASSLGTSGVNEQFF
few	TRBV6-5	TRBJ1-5	CASTGTGGGQPQHF
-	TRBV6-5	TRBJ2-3	CASSTGQEITDTQYF
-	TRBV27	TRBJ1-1	CASSLRSGNTEAFF
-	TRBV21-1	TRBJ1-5	CASSPGGANYQPQHF
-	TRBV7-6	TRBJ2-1	CASSLGRGTSGGVNEQFF
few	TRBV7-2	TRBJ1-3	CASSYSGISGNTIYF
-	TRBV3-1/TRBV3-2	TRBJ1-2	CASSQDLGSLYGYTF